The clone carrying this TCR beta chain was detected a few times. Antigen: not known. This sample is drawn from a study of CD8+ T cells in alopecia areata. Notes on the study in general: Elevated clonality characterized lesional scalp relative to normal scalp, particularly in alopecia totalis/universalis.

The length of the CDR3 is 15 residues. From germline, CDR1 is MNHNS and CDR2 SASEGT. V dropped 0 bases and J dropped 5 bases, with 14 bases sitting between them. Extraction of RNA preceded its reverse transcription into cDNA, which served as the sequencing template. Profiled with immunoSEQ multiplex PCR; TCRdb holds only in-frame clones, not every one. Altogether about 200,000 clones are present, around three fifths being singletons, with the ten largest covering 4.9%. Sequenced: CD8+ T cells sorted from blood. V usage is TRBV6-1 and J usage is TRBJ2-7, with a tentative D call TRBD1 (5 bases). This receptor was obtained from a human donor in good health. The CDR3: CASSEAILQGHEQYF. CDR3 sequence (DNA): TGTGCCAGCAGTGAAGCCATCCTCCAGGGCCACGAGCAGTACTTC.